The T cell receptor beta chain under discussion was sequenced for a study of T cell repertoires in cytomegalovirus infection. TCRdb re-analysed the reads in MiXCR, keeping a single row per CDR3 protein. The sample yields roughly 130,000 distinct CDR3 sequences, less than 9.5% seen once. The V segment lost 2 bases and the J segment 0 bases; nucleotides outside the gene matches: 2. This CDR3 has 15 residues. The germline gives CDR1 DFQATT, CDR2 SNEGSKA (reference sequence). The receptor comes from a human donor in good health (CMV status not recorded). Some clones in this sample may be carry-over from other donors' samples. Material for sequencing was PBMCs. The V call is TRBV20-1, the J call TRBJ2-2; 8 bases are shared with TRBD2. CDR3 nucleotides: TGCAGTGCTAGAATGCGGGGGGCGAACACCGGGGAGCTGTTTTTT. This sequence encodes CSARMRGANTGELFF.